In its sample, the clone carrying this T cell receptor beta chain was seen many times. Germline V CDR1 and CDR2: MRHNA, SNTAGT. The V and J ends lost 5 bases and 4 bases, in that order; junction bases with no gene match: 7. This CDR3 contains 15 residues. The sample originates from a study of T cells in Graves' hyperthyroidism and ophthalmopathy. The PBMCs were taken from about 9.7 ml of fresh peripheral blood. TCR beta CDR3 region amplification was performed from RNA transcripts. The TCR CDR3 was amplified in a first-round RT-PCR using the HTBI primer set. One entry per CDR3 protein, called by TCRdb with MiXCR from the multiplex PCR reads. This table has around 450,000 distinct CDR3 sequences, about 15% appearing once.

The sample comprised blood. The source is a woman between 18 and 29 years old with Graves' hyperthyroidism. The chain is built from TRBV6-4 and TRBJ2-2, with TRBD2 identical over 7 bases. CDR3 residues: CASSRDYTITGELFF. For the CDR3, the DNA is TGTGCCAGCAGTCGGGACTATACGATCACCGGGGAGCTGTTTTTT.